This entry is about one T cell receptor beta chain. Its cognate antigen is unknown. This entry belongs to a study of cytomegalovirus exposure and HLA in healthy donors. Study-level results: In a later analysis, TCR beta V- and J-gene trimming showed a link to a missense DCLRE1C variant.

PCR employed 60 Vbeta and 13 Jbeta primers. Sequenced by immunoSEQ multiplex PCR; TCRdb stores in-frame clones only, minus some. Of under 200,000 clones listed, about 65% were seen once; the top ten hold roughly 1.6%. Looked up from germline, CDR1 is SQVTM and CDR2 is ANQGSEA. With 7 bases removed from V and 0 bases from J, the gap between germline ends came to 12 bases. The CDR3 extends over 13 amino acids. Input material: PBMCs. The chain is built from TRBV29-1 and TRBJ1-1, with a tentative D call TRBD1 (5 bases). The source of this sequence is a girl under 18 in good health and CMV-seronegative. The CDR3 nucleotides are TGCAGCGCAATCACGGGGGTGAACACTGAAGCTTTCTTT. Its protein is CSAITGVNTEAFF.